The 27 T cell receptor beta chains reported below all come from one sample, sequenced in a study of cytomegalovirus exposure and HLA in healthy donors. Only in-frame clones appear in the TCRdb table, and some are missing; sequencing was by immunoSEQ multiplex PCR. The sample includes about 360,000 clones, 86% of them seen just once. The sample consisted of PBMCs. The source of these receptors is a woman aged 18 to 35 in good health and CMV-seronegative.

This clone has more than one count but fewer than ten. The rearrangement joins TRBV6-6 to TRBJ2-7, with D hard to call. Germline V gene data show CDR1 as MNHNY and CDR2 as SVGAGI (reference sequence). CDR3 length: 13 residues. V dropped 6 bases and J dropped 0 bases, with 9 bases sitting between them. CDR3 region: CASRRTDSYEQYF. The CDR3 DNA is TGTGCCAGCAGGCGCACAGACTCCTACGAGCAGTACTTC.

This clone was seen once. The chain carries TRBV30 and TRBJ1-5; 9 positions match TRBD1. The length of the CDR3 is 14 residues. After removal of 3 bases from V and 5 bases from J, the junction contained 5 bases not matched to a gene. The germline gives CDR1 GTSNPN, CDR2 SVGIG (reference sequence). Here the CDR3 reads CAWRGQGSYQPQHF. The CDR3 DNA is TGTGCCTGGAGAGGACAGGGGTCATATCAGCCCCAGCATTTT.

The V gene is TRBV7-6, the J gene TRBJ2-7; possible D gene TRBD1, 7 bases. Germline CDR1 SGHVS, CDR2 FNYEAQ. This CDR3 contains 16 residues. The germline V and J ends were trimmed by 1 base and 3 bases, with 16 bases remaining between them. The CDR3, as DNA: TGTGCCAGCAGCTTAGTGGTAGGGCAGGGGGGCTACGAGCAGTACTTC. Translation: CASSLVVGQGGYEQYF.

V gene TRBV29-1 combines with J gene TRBJ1-2; 8 nucleotides line up with TRBD1. Germline V gene lookup returns CDR1 SQVTM and CDR2 ANQGSEA. CDR3 length: 15 amino acids. J lost 4 bases, V lost 0 bases, and 7 bases had no gene match. This chain's CDR3 is CSVEDLQGAAYGYTF. The CDR3 bases are TGCAGCGTTGAAGATCTTCAGGGGGCGGCCTATGGCTACACCTTC. Based on the CDR3 plus reference TRBV29-1 and TRBJ1-2, the full variable domain is SAVISQKPSRDICQRGTSLTIQCQVDSQVTMMFWYRQQPGQSLTLIATANQGSEATYESGFVIDKFPISRPNLTFSTLTVSNMSPEDSSIYLCSVEDLQGAAYGYTFGSGTRLTVV.

This clone occurred once. The chain couples TRBV29-1 to TRBJ2-3, with D perhaps matching TRBD2 (6 bases). Germline CDR1 is SQVTM and CDR2 is ANQGSEA. The CDR3 is 13 residues long. Trimming removed 7 bases at V and 2 bases at J, with 13 bases between. CDR3 coding DNA: TGCAGCGGAGAGGGCGGGGACACAGATACGCAGTATTTT. As protein: CSGEGGDTDTQYF.

V and J are TRBV15 and TRBJ2-2; no clear D gene. The germline V and J ends were trimmed by 0 bases and 6 bases, with 11 bases remaining between them. The CDR3 has 15 residues. Germline CDR1 is LNHNV and CDR2 is YYDKDF (reference sequence). The CDR3 loop is CATSRDWSGAGELFF. Here the CDR3 DNA reads TGTGCCACCAGCAGAGATTGGTCGGGTGCCGGGGAGCTGTTTTTT.

J is TRBJ2-2 and V is TRBV28; D may be TRBD2 (5 bases). V was clipped by 1 base and J by 6 bases, with 15 bases between them. The germline V gene has CDR1 MDHEN and CDR2 SYDVKM. This CDR3 has 16 amino acids. CDR3 DNA sequence: TGTGCCAGCAGTTTATTATTGGGATCGGGGTCCGGGGAGCTGTTTTTT. As protein: CASSLLLGSGSGELFF.

J is TRBJ2-7 and V is TRBV28; 9 bases are shared with TRBD1. CDR1 and CDR2 from the germline V gene are MDHEN and SYDVKM. CDR3 size: 16 residues. Unmatched junction bases numbered 11, after V lost 5 bases and J lost 3 bases. CDR3 in DNA: TGTGCCAGCAGTCCCCCACCGGGACAGGGATTCTACGAGCAGTACTTC. Protein product: CASSPPPGQGFYEQYF.

The gene calls are TRBV27 and TRBJ2-1; possibly TRBD2 for D (5 bases). Germline CDR1 is MNHEY and CDR2 is SMNVEV (reference sequence). Trimming took off 6 bases at V and 7 bases at J, with 16 bases between the two ends. This CDR3 region has 14 residues. CDR3: CASRSGGLGNEQFF. CDR3 bases: TGTGCCAGCAGGTCGGGCGGGCTCGGGAATGAGCAGTTCTTC.

The rearrangement links TRBV27 to TRBJ2-7, with 8 bases fitting TRBD2. Germline V CDR1 and CDR2: MNHEY, SMNVEV (reference sequence). After removal of 6 bases from V and 4 bases from J, the junction contained 11 bases not matched to a gene. The CDR3 sequence is 15 residues long. The DNA for the CDR3 is TGTGCCAGCAGCGACGGGACTAGTGGTTATTACGAGCAGTACTTC. Amino acid sequence: CASSDGTSGYYEQYF.

V gene TRBV6-1 combines with J gene TRBJ2-1; TRBD2 aligns across 13 bases. V lost 1 base, J lost 0 bases, and 3 bases stayed unmatched. Germline V gene lookup returns CDR1 MNHNS and CDR2 SASEGT. The CDR3 extends over 18 amino acids. The CDR3 protein is CASSEDWTSGSSYNEQFF. In nucleotides, the CDR3 is TGTGCCAGCAGTGAAGACTGGACTAGCGGGAGCTCCTACAATGAGCAGTTCTTC.

The chain carries TRBV27 and TRBJ2-7; D is possibly TRBD1 (5 bases). This CDR3 has 14 residues. Trimming cost V 2 bases and J 0 bases, with 8 bases left between them. Per germline, CDR1 MNHEY and CDR2 SMNVEV (reference sequence). The CDR3 nucleotides are TGTGCCAGCAGTTTAACGACAGCCTCCTACGAGCAGTACTTC. Translating it yields CASSLTTASYEQYF.

This clone appeared once. This sequence joins TRBV27 and TRBJ2-7; D possibly corresponds to TRBD2 (5 bases). This CDR3 has 14 amino acids. Germline CDR1 and CDR2: MNHEY and SMNVEV (reference sequence). Trimming removed 3 bases at V and 3 bases at J, with 12 bases between. CDR3 bases: TGTGCCAGCAGTTTTGCGAGCGGATACTACGAGCAGTACTTC. It codes for CASSFASGYYEQYF.

The CDR3 region is CASSLEGGYEQYF. For the CDR3, the DNA is TGTGCCAGCAGCCTCGAAGGGGGCTACGAGCAGTACTTC. The genes are TRBV11-3 and TRBJ2-7, with D perhaps TRBD1 (6 bases). Per the germline V gene, CDR1 is SGHNT and CDR2 is YENEEA. V was trimmed by 5 bases and J by 3 bases, leaving 11 bases between them. This CDR3 is 13 amino acids long.

The chain recombines TRBV11-2 with TRBJ2-7; 13 bases are shared with TRBD2. V shed 5 bases, J shed 5 bases, and the junction held 6 bases outside the gene matches. The CDR3 is 15 residues long. The germline gives CDR1 SGHAT, CDR2 FQNNGV. The DNA of the CDR3 is TGTGCCAGCAGCGAAGGGACTAGCGGGAAACACGAGCAGTACTTC. Protein: CASSEGTSGKHEQYF.

V is TRBV6-1 and J is TRBJ2-7, with D possibly TRBD2 on 7 matching bases. The V end lost 1 base, the J end lost 5 bases, and 15 bases lay between the germline ends. CDR3 size: 15 residues. CDR1 MNHNS and CDR2 SASEGT come from the germline V gene. The CDR3 DNA reads TGTGCCAGCAGTGAAGGGGCGGGGGCATCGCACGAGCAGTACTTC. The encoded protein is CASSEGAGASHEQYF.

The chain uses TRBV2 and TRBJ1-5; D perhaps matches TRBD1 (5 bases). The CDR3 has 15 residues. Per the germline V gene, CDR1 is SNHLY and CDR2 is FYNNEI. V gave up 0 bases and J gave up 6 bases, with 12 bases separating them. The CDR3 protein is CASSEAHQGGQPQHF. CDR3 nucleotide sequence: TGTGCCAGCAGTGAAGCCCACCAGGGTGGTCAGCCCCAGCATTTT. Full variable domain (outside the CDR3, taken from reference TRBV2 and TRBJ1-5): EPEVTQTPSHQVTQMGQEVILRCVPISNHLYFYWYRQILGQKVEFLVSFYNNEISEKSEIFDDQFSVERPDGSNFTLKIRSTKLEDSAMYFCASSEAHQGGQPQHFGDGTRLSIL.

This chain uses TRBV5-4 with TRBJ1-1; tentatively, D is TRBD1 (6 bases). The CDR3 has 19 amino acids. CDR1 is SGHNT, CDR2 YYREEE, per germline (reference sequence). V was pared by 0 bases and J by 2 bases, with 23 bases between. In nucleotides, the CDR3 is TGTGCCAGCAGCTTGGAACCGAAGACTTGGACAGCTCGAAACACTGAAGCTTTCTTT. It encodes CASSLEPKTWTARNTEAFF.

A few counts support this clone. The chain employs TRBV10-1 and TRBJ2-7; possibly TRBD2 for D (6 bases). CDR1 WNHNN and CDR2 SYGVQD come from the germline V gene (reference sequence). Deletions cut 0 bases from V and 6 bases from J, with 6 bases between. This CDR3 comprises 12 residues. The CDR3 region has the DNA TGCGCCAGCAGTGAGTCGGGGGGCGAGCAGTACTTC. Its translation: CASSESGGEQYF.

The V call is TRBV27, the J call TRBJ1-1; D is possibly TRBD1 (5 bases). The CDR3 totals 15 residues. CDR1 is MNHEY, CDR2 SMNVEV, per germline (reference sequence). V lost 4 bases to trimming and J lost 0 bases, with 12 bases between them. The CDR3 sequence: CASSSRLGVNTEAFF. CDR3 DNA: TGTGCCAGCAGTTCGCGGCTAGGGGTGAACACTGAAGCTTTCTTT.

V usage is TRBV27 and J usage is TRBJ1-2; D ambiguous. Germline V gene lookup returns CDR1 MNHEY and CDR2 SMNVEV (reference sequence). V lost 6 bases and J lost 3, with 11 bases in between. The CDR3 extends over 13 amino acids. The CDR3 loop is CASRSHNDYGYTF. CDR3 sequence (DNA): TGTGCCAGCAGATCACATAATGACTATGGCTACACCTTC.

V gene TRBV5-1 combines with J gene TRBJ2-2, with TRBD2 as a possible D gene (6 bases). The length of the CDR3 is 16 residues. The V end was cut by 4 bases, the J end by 5 bases, with 18 bases between. Germline CDR1 is SGHRS and CDR2 is YFSETQ. This chain's CDR3 is CASSGREAGGTGELFF. CDR3 DNA: TGCGCCAGCAGCGGCAGGGAGGCGGGTGGAACCGGGGAGCTGTTTTTT.

The V gene is TRBV10-2, the J gene TRBJ2-7; TRBD2 matches 8 bases. J gave up 3 bases and V 7 bases, and 8 bases lay outside the gene matches. CDR3 length: 14 amino acids. Per the germline V gene, CDR1 is WSHSY and CDR2 is SAAADI. Written as DNA, the CDR3 is TGCGCCAGCACTGGGAGCGGGGGCTACTACGAGCAGTACTTC. It specifies CASTGSGGYYEQYF.

V gene TRBV7-9 combines with J gene TRBJ1-2, with 7 bases matching TRBD1. Germline V lookup: CDR1 SEHNR, CDR2 FQNEAQ (reference sequence). This CDR3 spans 14 amino acids. The V gene end was trimmed by 4 bases and the J gene end by 4 bases; junction bases not matched to a gene: 6. CDR3 DNA: TGTGCCAGCAGCTCCCCCACAGGGGTCTATGGCTACACCTTC. Protein: CASSSPTGVYGYTF. Combining the CDR3 with reference TRBV7-9 and TRBJ1-2 gives the whole variable domain DTGVSQNPRHKITKRGQNVTFRCDPISEHNRLYWYRQTLGQGPEFLTYFQNEAQLEKSRLLSDRFSAERPKGSFSTLEIQRTEQGDSAMYLCASSSPTGVYGYTFGSGTRLTVV.

The V and J genes are TRBV18 and TRBJ1-2, with D perhaps matching TRBD1 (6 bases). In germline, CDR1 is KGHSH, CDR2 LQKENI. CDR3 length: 13 amino acids. V gave up 5 bases and J gave up 6 bases, with 13 bases separating them. The CDR3 loop is CASSVNREHGYTF. The CDR3 bases are TGTGCCAGCTCAGTCAACAGGGAACATGGCTACACCTTC. The variable domain in full, with the rest retrieved from reference TRBV18 and TRBJ1-2, is NAGVMQNPRHLVRRRGQEARLRCSPMKGHSHVYWYRQLPEEGLKFMVYLQKENIIDESGMPKERFSAEFPKEGPSILRIQQVVRGDSAAYFCASSVNREHGYTFGSGTRLTVV.

The chain couples TRBV27 to TRBJ2-7, with TRBD2 identical over 10 bases. The V and J ends lost 6 bases and 6 bases, in that order; junction bases with no gene match: 11. CDR3 length: 15 residues. Germline V CDR1 and CDR2: MNHEY, SMNVEV (reference sequence). The CDR3 loop reads CASSPVAGGLGEQYF. In nucleotides, the CDR3 is TGTGCCAGCAGCCCCGTAGCGGGAGGTCTGGGCGAGCAGTACTTC.

This sequence joins TRBV4-1 and TRBJ1-3; the D is unclear. V lost 0 bases to trimming and J lost 4 bases, with 7 bases between them. From germline, CDR1 is MGHRA and CDR2 YSYEKL. CDR3 length: 14 amino acids. The CDR3 sequence is CASSQDRFGNTIYF. Written as DNA, the CDR3 is TGCGCCAGCAGCCAAGACAGGTTCGGAAACACCATATATTTT.